The clone carrying this T cell receptor beta chain was seen repeatedly, ten times or more. The antigen remains unidentified. This sample is part of a study of T cells in Graves' hyperthyroidism and ophthalmopathy. Study findings and constraints: The model identified upcoming ophthalmopathy a median approximately 6.4 months ahead of onset.

With 8 bases removed from V and 4 bases from J, the gap between germline ends came to 17 bases. This CDR3 region has 13 residues. The germline V gene encodes CDR1 GTSNPN and CDR2 SVGIG (reference sequence). The PBMCs had their origin in less than 13 ml of fresh peripheral blood. The CDR3 regions of TCR beta were amplified from RNA transcripts. The HTBI primer set was used in a first-round RT-PCR of the TCR CDR3. TCRdb reprocessed the multiplex PCR reads via MiXCR and lists one record per CDR3 protein. The sample yields about 300,000 distinct CDR3 sequences, roughly 18% seen once. The chain links TRBV30 to TRBJ2-5; the D call may be TRBD1 or TRBD2 (6 bases each). What was sequenced was blood. The source is a man aged 50-59 years with Graves' ophthalmopathy. CDR3 sequence: CALEGGQRETQYF. In DNA form, the CDR3 reads TGTGCCCTGGAAGGGGGGCAAAGAGAGACCCAGTACTTC.